These T cell receptor beta chains were read from a single sample in a study of cytomegalovirus exposure and HLA in healthy donors. The protocol was immunoSEQ multiplex PCR, while the TCRdb copy is restricted to in-frame clones and leaves out a portion. The sample yields about 100,000 clones, roughly 79% seen once. The specimen was PBMCs. The source of these receptors is a woman between 35 and 50 years old in good health and CMV-seronegative. The CDR3 runs from the conserved cysteine through the conserved F or W. The D gene is left open where the match is weak. Size is stated for part of the rows, as once, few or many counts, or as a class when the clone is expanded.

size: -; J: TRBJ2-2; V: TRBV18; D: TRBD1; CDR3: CASSPLGQGTNTGELFF; DNA: TGTGCCAGCTCACCACTAGGACAGGGCACGAACACCGGGGAGCTGTTTTTT
size: -; J: TRBJ2-3; V: TRBV11-1; D: -; CDR3: CASRKPGLSTDTQYF; DNA: TGTGCCAGCAGGAAACCGGGTCTGAGCACAGATACGCAGTATTTT
size: -; J: TRBJ2-7; V: TRBV5-1; D: -; CDR3: CASSFDSSYEQYF; DNA: TGCGCCAGCAGCTTCGACAGCTCCTACGAGCAGTACTTC
size: -; J: TRBJ1-2; V: TRBV7-2; D: TRBD1; CDR3: CASSSQWTGERGYTF; DNA: TGTGCCAGCAGCTCCCAATGGACAGGGGAAAGGGGCTACACCTTC
size: -; J: TRBJ1-5; V: TRBV4-3; D: -; CDR3: CASSQDTGRSQHF; DNA: TGCGCCAGCAGCCAAGATACGGGAAGGTCCCAGCATTTT
size: -; J: TRBJ1-1; V: TRBV7-9; D: -; CDR3: CASSLRQSNEAFF; DNA: TGTGCCAGCAGCTTAAGACAGTCCAATGAAGCTTTCTTT
size: once; J: TRBJ2-5; V: TRBV29-1; D: -; CDR3: CSGRGGETQYF; DNA: TGCAGCGGCCGAGGGGGTGAGACCCAGTACTTC
size: -; J: TRBJ1-5; V: TRBV7-9; D: TRBD1; CDR3: CASSGTGGMSNQPQHF; DNA: TGTGCCAGCAGCGGGACAGGGGGGATGAGCAATCAGCCCCAGCATTTT
size: many; J: TRBJ2-7; V: TRBV28; D: -; CDR3: CASSWALYEQYF; DNA: TGTGCCAGCAGCTGGGCCCTCTACGAGCAGTACTTC
size: -; J: TRBJ2-7; V: TRBV6-1; D: -; CDR3: CASSEVLAEDYEQYF; DNA: TGTGCCAGCAGTGAAGTTTTGGCCGAAGACTACGAGCAGTACTTC
size: -; J: TRBJ1-1; V: TRBV6-5; D: -; CDR3: CASRHGTTEAFF; DNA: TGTGCCAGCAGACATGGGACAACTGAAGCTTTCTTT
size: -; J: TRBJ1-6; V: TRBV18; D: TRBD1; CDR3: CASSPLRDRGSPLHF; DNA: TGTGCCAGCTCACCGCTCCGGGACAGAGGATCACCCCTCCACTTT
size: -; J: TRBJ2-5; V: TRBV7-6; D: -; CDR3: CASSLSAEAQYF; DNA: TGTGCCAGCAGCTTATCAGCTGAGGCCCAGTACTTC
size: -; J: TRBJ1-1; V: TRBV27; D: TRBD1; CDR3: CASSYGQVMNTEAFF; DNA: TGTGCCAGCAGTTATGGACAGGTCATGAACACTGAAGCTTTCTTT
size: -; J: TRBJ2-5; V: TRBV7-3; D: TRBD2; CDR3: CASSPSGGVETQYF; DNA: TGTGCCAGCAGCCCATCGGGGGGGGTAGAGACCCAGTACTTC
size: few; J: TRBJ1-5; V: TRBV2; D: TRBD1; CDR3: CASREKGTEGNQPQHF; DNA: TGTGCCAGCAGGGAAAAGGGGACAGAGGGCAACCAGCCCCAGCATTTT
size: -; J: TRBJ1-5; V: TRBV2; D: -; CDR3: CASKAQTNQPQHF; DNA: TGTGCCAGCAAAGCACAGACCAATCAGCCCCAGCATTTT
size: -; J: TRBJ2-7; V: TRBV5-1; D: TRBD1; CDR3: CASSLTGDARYEQYF; DNA: TGCGCCAGCAGCTTGACAGGGGACGCCCGCTACGAGCAGTACTTC
size: -; J: TRBJ1-3; V: TRBV10-3; D: TRBD1; CDR3: CAISEAQGGSGNTIYF; DNA: TGTGCCATCAGTGAGGCCCAGGGGGGCTCTGGAAACACCATATATTTT
size: -; J: TRBJ2-5; V: TRBV27; D: TRBD1; CDR3: CASRQQGAGETQYF; DNA: TGTGCCAGCAGGCAACAGGGGGCAGGAGAGACCCAGTACTTC
size: -; J: TRBJ2-7; V: TRBV7-8; D: -; CDR3: CASSLEGPGVPYEQYF; DNA: TGTGCCAGCAGCTTAGAGGGGCCAGGGGTTCCCTACGAGCAGTACTTC
size: once; J: TRBJ2-7; V: TRBV7-2; D: -; CDR3: CASSFAYEQYF; DNA: TGTGCCAGCAGCTTCGCCTACGAGCAGTACTTC
size: -; J: TRBJ2-7; V: TRBV5-1; D: TRBD2; CDR3: CASSGQGGGYEQYF; DNA: TGCGCCAGCAGCGGGCAGGGCGGGGGCTACGAGCAGTACTTC
size: -; J: TRBJ2-7; V: TRBV6-5; D: -; CDR3: CASSTGQTTSHEQYF; DNA: TGTGCCAGCAGTACGGGACAAACCACCAGTCACGAGCAGTACTTC
size: -; J: TRBJ2-1; V: TRBV4-1; D: TRBD2; CDR3: CASSHERGQYNEQFF; DNA: TGCGCCAGCAGCCACGAGCGGGGGCAGTACAATGAGCAGTTCTTC
size: -; J: TRBJ2-2; V: TRBV19; D: TRBD1; CDR3: CATRRDRGASNTGELFF; DNA: TGTGCCACCCGAAGGGACAGAGGGGCCTCGAACACCGGGGAGCTGTTTTTT
size: -; J: TRBJ2-5; V: TRBV6-5; D: -; CDR3: CASNERARETQYF; DNA: TGTGCCAGCAATGAGAGAGCGAGAGAGACCCAGTACTTC
size: -; J: TRBJ1-1; V: TRBV5-6; D: -; CDR3: CASSSPGGNLNTEAFF; DNA: TGTGCCAGCAGCTCCCCAGGTGGAAATTTGAACACTGAAGCTTTCTTT